The present T cell receptor beta chain was sequenced within a study of blood T cells in healthy people across ages (dated by TCRdb to the mid-2010s). General notes on the study: In model experiments, template switching captured roughly one uniquely barcoded TCR beta cDNA molecule for every two T cells. To track age-related changes in TCR beta repertoire diversity, the study relied on deep sequencing normalized with unique cDNA molecular identifiers. The donors were split into four age groups: young (average 16 years), middle-aged (over 35), aged (roughly 60) and long-lived (approximately 89). Donors of different ages were randomly distributed across sequencing lanes to avoid experimental bias. Two additional independent replicas of 1 million unique cDNA reads from the same blood draw were analyzed for two donors (one aged 18 to 30 and one aged 80 or older). Paper-wide results and their limitations: Because profiling used bulk unsorted PBMCs, naive and antigen-experienced compartments could not be compared conclusively. Because the CMV infection status of the donors was unknown, age-related changes in expanded clonotypes may potentially have been confounded. Observed TCR beta diversity per million T cells fell roughly linearly with age, and a significant reduction was already apparent by age around 40. A strong correlation was found between observed TCR beta diversity and the percentage of naive T cells measured by flow cytometry. Estimates of total diversity from one million sequenced T cells were regarded as lower bounds and underestimates. Compared with the aged group, the long-lived group had more naive CD4+ T cells, fewer expanded clones and increased TCR diversity, suggesting age selection.

The donors were under 40 Caucasian individuals from Russia, aged roughly 6 to 100 years, who were systemically healthy. Each donor gave around 9.9 milliliters of peripheral blood, collected into EDTA-treated Vacutainer tubes. Ficoll-Paque density-gradient centrifugation was used to isolate PBMCs, with at least 7 million per sample. Trizol reagent was used to extract total RNA from the PBMCs, yielding at least 5.5 micrograms per sample. Naive CD45RAhigh/CD27high T cell percentages were measured by flow cytometry on a PBMC aliquot from every donor. Libraries came from 5' RACE. Reads for this sample came from an Illumina HiSeq 2500. A second PCR of about 6 to 11 cycles was performed with a sample-barcoded 5' primer and a J-beta primer mix. A unique molecular identifier was introduced onto each TCR beta cDNA molecule by a template-switch 5' adaptor carrying 12 random nucleotides. Each sample yielded at least 2.5 million CDR3-containing paired-end reads. All of the RNA was converted into first-strand cDNA using the Mint cDNA synthesis kit, with a TRBC-specific oligonucleotide serving as the primer. Following uracil-DNA glycosylase treatment, all cDNA underwent a first 18-cycle PCR with the universal primers M1SS and BC2_uni_R. The published analysis was carried out like this. For normalization, 1 million high-quality reads, each with a distinct molecular identifier, were randomly selected from each sample. Reads sharing molecular identifiers were discarded rather than binned into consensus sequences. MiTCR, set to a Q25 quality threshold and the strictest error-elimination algorithm, was used for CDR3 identification, clonotype clustering and error correction. A nonparametric unseen species model with Euler transformation was used to estimate lower-bound total TCR beta diversity. TCRdb itself trimmed the public reads at Q25 with fastp, ran MiXCR and retained productive beta chains. Every CDR3 protein is listed once, alongside the most common genes and DNA of its rows. TCRdb, not the original authors, processed these V and J calls. The sample contains fewer than 1.5 million distinct CDR3 sequences, roughly 40% of them found a single time. The ten largest make up approximately 7.9% of the sample.

From the cysteine up to the phenylalanine, the CDR3 has a length of 16 residues. The entry retains the CDR3 DNA only, 48 bases that are in frame from base 1. The V and J ends are trimmed by 0 bases and 0 bases, leaving 9 bases between them. CDR1 and CDR2, per the germline V gene, are SGHRS and YFSETQ. This clonotype was counted only a few times. Its cognate antigen has yet to be identified. One base away there is no much larger clone; base qualities are not given. This clonotype was sampled from a woman between 18 and 30 years old in good health. The sequence is built from TRBV5-1 and TRBJ2-2; confidence is insufficient to name the D gene. The sequenced material came from blood. The base sequence is TGCGCCAGCAGCTTGGTAGGCAGAACGAACACCGGGGAGCTGTTTTTT. Its coded protein is CASSLVGRTNTGELFF. The full variable domain, with segments outside the CDR3 supplied by the reference TRBV5-1 and TRBJ2-2 proteins, appears as KAGVTQTPRYLIKTRGQQVTLSCSPISGHRSVSWYQQTPGQGLQFLFEYFSETQRNKGNFPGRFSGRQFSNSRSEMNVSTLELGDSALYLCASSLVGRTNTGELFFGEGSRLTVL.